This T cell receptor beta chain was sequenced for a study of OX40 agonist ivuxolimab in advanced cancers. Germline V gene sequence: CDR1 MNHNY, CDR2 SVGAGI (reference sequence). V was shortened by 5 bases and J by 7 bases, with 8 bases between the two germline ends. The CDR3 covers 11 residues. For this clone: Its antigen is currently unknown.

Study results and caveats: Compared with CD4+, CD8+ T cells on average had more expanded clones. With doses of 0.1 to 3.0 mg/kg, CD4+ and CD8+ blood T cells had undergone clonal expansion by week 6.

Produced via immunoSEQ multiplex PCR; TCRdb's table is partial and in-frame only. The sample lists tens of thousands of clones, approximately 83% seen once, with 20% in the top ten. V usage is TRBV6-6 and J usage is TRBJ2-5; no definite D call. This material consisted of CD4+ or CD8+ T cells sorted from blood, taken in a trial of the OX40 agonist ivuxolimab. This TCR was sampled from an adult with an advanced solid tumor such as melanoma, head and neck, liver or kidney cancer. The CDR3 bases are TGTGCCAGCAGTGTCCCAGGGACCCAGTACTTC. Protein: CASSVPGTQYF.